These 27 T cell receptor beta chains share one sample of origin, sequenced in a study of T-cell memory formation after mild COVID-19. TCRdb ran MiXCR on the 5' RACE reads and lists one entry per CDR3 protein. The sample lists about 560,000 distinct CDR3 sequences, approximately 15% seen once, with approximately 8.1% in the top ten. Sequenced input: PBMCs or a T cell subset sorted from them (not recorded which). These receptors came from an adult woman who had mild COVID-19 (a few samples of this study predate the infection). Cell type and time point are not known.

V usage is TRBV7-9 and J usage is TRBJ1-2; weak D call: TRBD1 (5 bases). Per germline, CDR1 SEHNR and CDR2 FQNEAQ (reference sequence). The CDR3 extends over 14 amino acids. Trimming stripped 4 bases from V and 0 bases from J, with 9 bases between. CDR3 in amino acids: CASSSQGSNYGYTF. In DNA form, the CDR3 reads TGTGCCAGCAGCTCCCAGGGTTCTAACTATGGCTACACCTTC. Supplemented by reference TRBV7-9 and TRBJ1-2, the full variable domain reads DTGVSQNPRHKITKRGQNVTFRCDPISEHNRLYWYRQTLGQGPEFLTYFQNEAQLEKSRLLSDRFSAERPKGSFSTLEIQRTEQGDSAMYLCASSSQGSNYGYTFGSGTRLTVV.

A single count supports this clonotype. The chain recombines TRBV18 with TRBJ1-6; 7 bases are a match to TRBD1. The CDR3 covers 13 residues. Germline V lookup: CDR1 KGHSH, CDR2 LQKENI. V lost 5 bases to trimming and J lost 7 bases; unmatched junction nucleotides: 2. For the CDR3, the DNA is TGTGCCAGCTCATCGGGACAGAATTCACCCCTCCACTTT. Encoded protein: CASSSGQNSPLHF.

This clonotype appeared a few times. The chain uses TRBV15 and TRBJ2-1, with D unclear. CDR3 length: 14 amino acids. Germline loops: CDR1 LNHNV, CDR2 YYDKDF (reference sequence). V lost 1 base and J 4 bases, leaving 8 bases between the germline ends. The CDR3 region has the DNA TGTGCCACCAGCAGAGGGTCCCAGTACAATGAGCAGTTCTTC. Translating it yields CATSRGSQYNEQFF.

This clonotype was observed a few times. V is TRBV7-9 and J is TRBJ2-3; D is perhaps TRBD2 (6 bases). This CDR3 spans 15 amino acids. V lost 1 base to trimming and J lost 6 bases, with 14 bases between them. Germline V gene sequence: CDR1 SEHNR, CDR2 FQNEAQ (reference sequence). CDR3 nucleotides: TGTGCCAGCAGCTTAGTACTAGGCCGGGGGGATACGCAGTATTTT. Translated: CASSLVLGRGDTQYF.

The chain has TRBV5-1 and TRBJ2-3, with no clear D. Trimming removed 4 bases at V and 5 bases at J, with 14 bases between. Germline lookup yields CDR1 SGHRS and CDR2 YFSETQ. This CDR3 spans 14 amino acids. CDR3 DNA: TGCGCCAGCAGCCCGGGTTCCCAGTTAGATACGCAGTATTTT. Translation: CASSPGSQLDTQYF.

V is TRBV12-3 or TRBV12-4 and J is TRBJ2-1; 7 bases map to TRBD1. The junction had 10 bases not matched to a gene; V was cut back by 7 bases and J by 4 bases. The CDR3 loop spans 15 amino acids. The CDR3 here is CASTSDRARYNEQFF. The CDR3 DNA follows: TGTGCCAGCACCTCCGACAGGGCCCGATACAATGAGCAGTTCTTC.

This chain connects TRBV24-1 to TRBJ1-2, with 8 bases aligning to TRBD1. Per the germline V gene, CDR1 is KGHDR and CDR2 is SFDVKD. The length of the CDR3 is 16 residues. V trimming: 0 bases; J trimming: 4 bases; junction bases outside the gene matches: 6. The chain's CDR3 is CATSDLRAGQGYGYTF. The CDR3 DNA reads TGTGCCACCAGTGATTTGCGGGCTGGACAGGGCTATGGCTACACCTTC.

This clonotype was counted many times. The CDR3 protein is CASSPRGVPSYEQYF. In nucleotides, the CDR3 is TGCGCCAGCAGCCCCAGGGGGGTCCCCTCCTACGAGCAGTACTTC. J is TRBJ2-7 and V is TRBV4-1; the D gene is possibly TRBD1 (7 bases). Germline CDR1 is MGHRA and CDR2 is YSYEKL. V lost 4 bases, J lost 0 bases, and 13 bases lay in between. The CDR3 has 15 residues.

The gene calls are TRBV4-3 and TRBJ2-7; 9 bases are shared with TRBD1. Germline trimming cut 4 bases from V and 3 bases from J; bases unmatched to any gene: 4. The CDR3 length is 14 residues. Germline CDR1 is LGHNA and CDR2 is YSLEER. The CDR3 bases are TGCGCCAGCAGCCCGGGACAGGGAGACTACGAGCAGTACTTC. The encoded protein is CASSPGQGDYEQYF.

The chain links TRBV11-3 to TRBJ2-3; 8 bases agree with TRBD2. The V segment lost 7 bases and the J segment 1 base; nucleotides outside the gene matches: 7. The V gene's germline CDR1 is SGHNT and CDR2 YENEEA. This CDR3 spans 15 amino acids. CDR3 bases: TGTGCCAGCATGGCCAGCGGGGGCCGCACAGATACGCAGTATTTT. Amino acids: CASMASGGRTDTQYF.

In its sample, this clonotype was seen a few times. The chain links TRBV7-2 to TRBJ1-2; TRBD1 agrees at 9 bases. From germline, CDR1 is SGHTA and CDR2 FQGNSA. The CDR3 extends over 15 amino acids. V gave up 5 bases and J gave up 9 bases; unmatched junction bases: 13. The CDR3 loop reads CASSPGPGTGKSYTF. CDR3 nucleotide sequence: TGTGCCAGCAGCCCAGGACCCGGGACAGGGAAAAGCTACACCTTC. Full variable domain (rest looked up from reference TRBV7-2 and TRBJ1-2): GAGVSQSPSNKVTEKGKDVELRCDPISGHTALYWYRQSLGQGLEFLIYFQGNSAPDKSGLPSDRFSAERTGGSVSTLTIQRTQQEDSAVYLCASSPGPGTGKSYTFGSGTRLTVV.

This clonotype was seen only a few times. The chain joins TRBV10-3 to TRBJ2-5; a weak D match, TRBD1 (6 bases). The germline gives CDR1 ENHRY, CDR2 SYGVKD. The CDR3 loop spans 15 amino acids. Trimming shortened V by 2 bases and J by 5 bases, and 15 bases separated the two germline ends. Here the CDR3 reads CAISETQETGETQYF. The CDR3 region has the DNA TGTGCCATCAGTGAGACGCAGGAGACAGGCGAGACCCAGTACTTC.

The chain employs TRBV5-1 and TRBJ2-7; 12 bases are a match to TRBD2. The CDR3 has 15 amino acids. CDR1 is SGHRS, CDR2 YFSETQ, per germline. V lost 2 bases to trimming and J lost 7 bases; unmatched junction nucleotides: 7. The CDR3 DNA is TGCGCCAGCAGCTTTACGACTAGCGGGGGTGAGGAGCAGTACTTC. As protein: CASSFTTSGGEEQYF.

This CDR3 is CASRGSPYEQYF. The CDR3 DNA reads TGTGCCAGCAGGGGGTCGCCTTACGAGCAGTACTTC. The chain uses TRBV12-3 or TRBV12-4 and TRBJ2-7; D is ambiguous. The CDR3 is 12 amino acids. The V and J ends lost 6 bases and 4 bases respectively, with 10 bases between them.

This clonotype showed up just a few times. The chain carries TRBV7-9 and TRBJ1-1; D ambiguous. Germline CDR1 SEHNR, CDR2 FQNEAQ (reference sequence). V was pared by 7 bases and J by 2 bases, with 17 bases between. The CDR3 is 15 residues long. The CDR3 spells CASTGRAPSNTEAFF. Written as DNA, the CDR3 is TGTGCCAGCACCGGTCGGGCCCCCAGTAACACTGAAGCTTTCTTT.

The chain joins TRBV18 to TRBJ2-1; D uncertain. Per germline, CDR1 KGHSH and CDR2 LQKENI. The germline V and J ends were trimmed by 0 bases and 8 bases, with 8 bases remaining between them. This CDR3 spans 13 amino acids. As DNA, the CDR3 is TGTGCCAGCTCACCACCAGGGCCCGATGAGCAGTTCTTC. It translates to CASSPPGPDEQFF. Variable domain in full (rest from reference TRBV18 and TRBJ2-1): NAGVMQNPRHLVRRRGQEARLRCSPMKGHSHVYWYRQLPEEGLKFMVYLQKENIIDESGMPKERFSAEFPKEGPSILRIQQVVRGDSAAYFCASSPPGPDEQFFGPGTRLTVL.

In this sample, this clonotype turned up a few times. The V and J genes are TRBV6-1 and TRBJ2-2; possible D gene TRBD2, 6 bases. Germline CDR1 is MNHNS and CDR2 is SASEGT. Trimming took 1 base from V and 1 from J, leaving 16 bases between them. The CDR3 is 18 amino acids. The CDR3 loop is CASSEVPRGAGNTGELFF. In DNA, the CDR3 is TGTGCCAGCAGTGAAGTCCCCCGCGGGGCAGGGAACACCGGGGAGCTGTTTTTT.

The CDR3 is CASSLIRTNTEAFF. CDR3 bases: TGTGCCAGCAGCTTAATCCGGACAAACACTGAAGCTTTCTTT. This chain links TRBV7-2 with TRBJ1-1, with a possible D match to TRBD1 (5 bases). Germline V lookup: CDR1 SGHTA, CDR2 FQGNSA. V lost 2 bases and J 2 bases, leaving 9 bases between the germline ends. The CDR3 totals 14 residues.

The chain recombines TRBV20-1 with TRBJ2-5; the D gene is possibly TRBD1 (6 bases). Germline V lookup: CDR1 DFQATT, CDR2 SNEGSKA (reference sequence). Trimming took off 1 base at V and 1 base at J, with 22 bases between the two ends. The CDR3 length is 18 residues. CDR3 bases: TGCAGTGCTAGAGTTAGAGGAGGACAGTTAATTCCCCAAGAGACCCAGTACTTC. Residues: CSARVRGGQLIPQETQYF.

The chain recombines TRBV3-1 with TRBJ2-1; TRBD2 aligns across 11 bases. V shed 4 bases, J shed 1 base, and the junction held 3 bases outside the gene matches. CDR1 is LGHDT and CDR2 is YNNKEL in the germline V gene (reference sequence). The CDR3 covers 16 residues. CDR3 nucleotides: TGTGCCAGCAGCCGACGGACTAGCGGGTCCTACAATGAGCAGTTCTTC. Translating it yields CASSRRTSGSYNEQFF.

The chain joins TRBV6-6 to TRBJ2-3; tentative D call: TRBD1 (5 bases). This CDR3 comprises 15 residues. V shed 7 bases and J shed 0 bases, with 14 bases lying between them. The germline CDR1 and CDR2 sequences are MNHNY and SVGAGI (reference sequence). Here the CDR3 DNA reads TGTGCCAGCAATGATGGGGCCTCTAGCACAGATACGCAGTATTTT. This codes for CASNDGASSTDTQYF.

This clonotype appeared a few times. The chain links TRBV24-1 to TRBJ2-1; unclear D gene. V was trimmed by 5 bases and J by 6 bases, leaving 4 bases between them. This CDR3 is 11 amino acids long. From germline, CDR1 is KGHDR and CDR2 SFDVKD. CDR3 coding DNA: TGTGCCACCAGTGGGGGCAATGAGCAGTTCTTC. Residues: CATSGGNEQFF.

This clonotype was seen more than once but under ten times. The genes are TRBV5-1 and TRBJ1-5, with 10 bases fitting TRBD1. Trimming cost V 3 bases and J 5 bases; bases outside gene matches: 8. Germline CDR1 reads SGHRS; CDR2 reads YFSETQ. This CDR3 comprises 16 residues. The CDR3 bases are TGCGCCAGCAGCTCCTCCACCGGACAGGGGGATCAGCCCCAGCATTTT. Translating gives CASSSSTGQGDQPQHF.

The table lists this clonotype with a few counts. The chain employs TRBV19 and TRBJ1-1; D is possibly TRBD1 (6 bases). The CDR3 contains 13 residues. In germline, CDR1 is LNHDA, CDR2 SQIVND (reference sequence). The germline V and J ends were trimmed by 4 bases and 3 bases, with 9 bases remaining between them. The CDR3 nucleotides are TGTGCCAGTAGTAATGGGGGCTACACTGAAGCTTTCTTT. It is translated as CASSNGGYTEAFF.

The gene calls are TRBV12-5 and TRBJ1-2; tentatively, D is TRBD1 (5 bases). Germline CDR1 is LGHNT and CDR2 is FRNRAP. The V gene lost 4 bases and the J gene lost 4 bases, with 10 bases spanning the gap. This CDR3 contains 13 residues. The CDR3 DNA reads TGTGCTAGTGGTTCTTCAGGGACCTATGGCTACACCTTC. Residues: CASGSSGTYGYTF.

This clonotype was picked up a small number of times. The chain carries TRBV30 and TRBJ2-1; D is perhaps TRBD1 or TRBD2 (5 bases each). From germline, CDR1 is GTSNPN and CDR2 SVGIG (reference sequence). The V gene lost 3 bases and the J gene lost 7 bases, with 16 bases spanning the gap. This CDR3 comprises 14 residues. The CDR3: CAWSPRDRWNEQFF. CDR3 coding DNA: TGTGCCTGGAGCCCGAGGGACCGGTGGAATGAGCAGTTCTTC.

There are many counts of this clonotype. The chain joins TRBV12-3 or TRBV12-4 to TRBJ2-1; 14 positions match TRBD2. V shed 4 bases, J shed 7 bases, and the junction held 6 bases outside the gene matches. The CDR3 runs 16 residues. Here the CDR3 reads CASSSGGLAGANEQFF. The CDR3 DNA reads TGTGCCAGCAGTTCGGGGGGACTAGCGGGAGCAAATGAGCAGTTCTTC.